The rows below give T cell receptor beta chains drawn from one sample of a study of OX40 agonist ivuxolimab in advanced cancers. The repertoire was sequenced with immunoSEQ multiplex PCR; TCRdb's copy has only in-frame clones and lacks some. The data contain tens of thousands of clones, more than 75% of them singletons. This specimen was CD4+ or CD8+ T cells sorted from blood, taken in a trial of the OX40 agonist ivuxolimab. These receptors originate from an adult with an advanced solid tumor such as melanoma, head and neck, liver or kidney cancer. The CDR3 runs from the conserved cysteine through the conserved F or W. The D gene is left open where the match is weak. A row's size may be missing; if present it is once, few, many or a size class.

TRBD1	.	TRBJ2-7	TRBV6-5	CASSPTGQGSYEQYF	TGTGCCAGCAGTCCGACGGGACAGGGTTCCTACGAGCAGTACTTC
.	.	TRBJ1-1	TRBV27	CASSLSRVSEAFF	TGTGCCAGCAGTTTATCGAGGGTCAGTGAAGCTTTCTTT
.	.	TRBJ2-1	TRBV5-1	CASRVGESSYNGQFF	TGCGCCAGCAGGGTCGGAGAGAGCTCCTACAATGGGCAGTTCTTC
.	.	TRBJ2-3	TRBV10-3	CAISGGTDTQYF	TGTGCCATCTCGGGGGGCACAGATACGCAGTATTTT
.	once	TRBJ1-4	TRBV7-6	CASSLRGKRVNEKLFF	TGTGCCAGCAGCTTACGAGGGAAGAGAGTCAATGAAAAACTGTTTTTT
.	.	TRBJ1-2	TRBV11-2	CASSLVYGYTF	TGTGCCAGCAGCTTAGTTTATGGCTACACCTTC
.	.	TRBJ1-5	TRBV5-6	CASSLGSNQPQHF	TGTGCCAGCAGCTTGGGCAGCAATCAGCCCCAGCATTTT
.	.	TRBJ2-6	TRBV27	CASSLSGSGANVLTF	TGTGCCAGCAGTTTATCTGGCTCTGGGGCCAACGTCCTGACTTTC
.	once	TRBJ2-5	TRBV20-1	CSAAETQYF	TGCAGTGCAGCAGAGACCCAGTACTTC
.	.	TRBJ2-3	TRBV30	CAWSATGDTQYF	TGTGCCTGGAGCGCGACAGGAGATACGCAGTATTTT
TRBD1	.	TRBJ2-7	TRBV6-6	CASGHRGVYEQYF	TGTGCCAGCGGGCACAGGGGAGTCTACGAGCAGTACTTC
TRBD1	.	TRBJ2-5	TRBV5-1	CASSPDRVVETQYF	TGCGCCAGCAGTCCGGACAGGGTCGTAGAGACCCAGTACTTC
.	.	TRBJ2-1	TRBV30	CAWSWGAYNEQFF	TGTGCCTGGAGTTGGGGGGCTTACAATGAGCAGTTCTTC
.	.	TRBJ2-7	TRBV5-1	CASSLGSTVNEQYF	TGCGCCAGCAGCTTGGGATCGACAGTGAACGAGCAGTACTTC
TRBD2	.	TRBJ2-1	TRBV7-9	CASSMREGRPNEQFF	TGTGCCAGCAGCATGCGGGAGGGCCGGCCCAATGAGCAGTTCTTC
TRBD2	.	TRBJ2-1	TRBV4-1	CASSQSSGSYEQFF	TGCGCCAGCAGCCAATCGAGCGGGAGCTATGAGCAGTTCTTC
.	.	TRBJ1-2	TRBV6-1	CASSAQVNYGYTF	TGTGCCAGCAGTGCACAGGTCAACTATGGCTACACCTTC
.	.	TRBJ2-1	TRBV30	CAWSVRFHEQFF	TGTGCCTGGAGTGTAAGGTTCCATGAGCAGTTCTTC
TRBD1	.	TRBJ2-1	TRBV11-1	CASSERQGSSYNEQFF	TGTGCCAGCAGCGAACGACAGGGAAGCTCCTACAATGAGCAGTTCTTC
.	.	TRBJ1-5	TRBV19	CASSTRLDRNQPQHF	TGTGCCAGTAGTACCCGGCTAGATCGGAATCAGCCCCAGCATTTT
.	once	TRBJ1-5	TRBV4-2	CASSQDITAKNNQPQHF	TGTGCCAGCAGCCAAGATATAACAGCTAAAAACAATCAGCCCCAGCATTTT
TRBD1	few	TRBJ1-4	TRBV25-1	CASSPTGGRGPNEKLFF	TGTGCCAGCAGTCCCACAGGGGGCAGGGGACCTAATGAAAAACTGTTTTTT
.	.	TRBJ1-5	TRBV6-5	CASSSGGGTNQPQHF	TGTGCCAGCAGTTCGGGGGGCGGTACTAATCAGCCCCAGCATTTT
.	.	TRBJ1-1	TRBV9	CASSPRAGGSGTEAFF	TGTGCCAGCAGTCCTAGGGCGGGGGGGTCGGGCACTGAAGCTTTCTTT
TRBD1	.	TRBJ2-2	TRBV6-4	CASSDSGDSTGELFF	TGTGCCAGCAGTGACTCCGGGGACAGCACCGGGGAGCTGTTTTTT
.	.	TRBJ1-2	TRBV10-3	CAISSGDGNYGYTF	TGTGCCATCAGTTCAGGGGATGGTAACTATGGCTACACCTTC
TRBD2	.	TRBJ2-7	TRBV19	CASSIASGYEQYF	TGTGCCAGTAGTATAGCTAGCGGGTACGAGCAGTACTTC
.	.	TRBJ2-5	TRBV15	CATSSTASQETQYF	TGTGCCACCAGCAGTACGGCCAGCCAAGAGACCCAGTACTTC
.	once	TRBJ2-1	TRBV4-1	CASSPRDGHNEQFF	TGCGCCAGCAGCCCCCGGGACGGCCACAATGAGCAGTTCTTC
.	.	TRBJ2-3	TRBV11-3	CASSLLVRDTQYF	TGTGCCAGCAGTCTACTAGTGAGAGATACGCAGTATTTT
.	.	TRBJ2-5	TRBV14	CASSQDQGPKETQYF	TGTGCCAGCAGCCAAGATCAGGGGCCAAAAGAGACCCAGTACTTC
.	few	TRBJ2-2	TRBV21-1	CASGDGYRGAVF	TGTGCCAGCGGCGACGGGTACCGGGGAGCTGTTTTT
.	.	TRBJ1-5	TRBV2	CASSEWREGNQPQHF	TGTGCCAGCAGTGAATGGCGGGAGGGCAATCAGCCCCAGCATTTT
.	once	TRBJ1-5	TRBV28	CASSPDYSNQPQHF	TGTGCCAGCAGCCCTGACTATAGCAATCAGCCCCAGCATTTT
.	.	TRBJ1-2	TRBV11-2	CASSLGRGIGLGYTF	TGTGCCAGCAGCTTAGGGAGGGGAATAGGCTTGGGCTACACCTTC